The 8 T cell receptor beta chains listed next were all sequenced from one sample in a study of chemoradiotherapy in HPV16-positive cancers. TCRdb's table, derived via immunoSEQ multiplex PCR, lists solely in-frame clones and lacks some. The table shows about 21,000 clones, with around 87% occurring only once. The sample in question was blood, obtained from a patient who underwent chemoradiotherapy. These receptor sequences come from a human donor with HPV-associated anogenital cancer.

About this clone: A junction boundary mismatches the germline segment, possibly from a read error. Here the CDR3 reads CASSLVPGQRGEQYF. CDR3 sequence (DNA): TGTGCTAGCAGCTTAGTACCCGGACAGCGAGGCGAGCAGTACTTC. The V gene is TRBV7-7, the J gene TRBJ2-7; D might be TRBD1 (6 bases). The CDR3 runs 15 residues. CDR1 SSHAT and CDR2 FNYEAQ come from the germline V gene (reference sequence). Based on the CDR3 plus reference TRBV7-7 and TRBJ2-7, the full variable domain is GAGVSQSPRYKVTKRGQDVTLRCDPISSHATLYWYQQALGQGPEFLTYFNYEAQPDKSGLPSDRFSAERPEGSISTLTIQRTEQRDSAMYRCASSLVPGQRGEQYFGPGTRLTVT.

The chain couples TRBV28 to TRBJ1-3, with D uncertain. Germline-derived CDR1 and CDR2 are MDHEN and SYDVKM. The CDR3 runs 17 residues. Trimming removed 3 bases at V and 1 base at J, with 16 bases between. This CDR3 is CASSLSRSSVSGNTIYF. The CDR3 DNA follows: TGTGCCAGCAGTTTGTCGAGATCGTCGGTTTCTGGAAACACCATATATTTT.

The rearrangement joins TRBV7-6 to TRBJ1-5; D is unclear. With 5 bases removed from V and 4 bases from J, the gap between germline ends came to 9 bases. Germline V CDR1 and CDR2: SGHVS, FNYEAQ. The CDR3 is 13 amino acids. CDR3 residues: CASSQRGNQPQHF. The CDR3 nucleotides read TGTGCCAGCAGCCAACGCGGGAATCAGCCCCAGCATTTT.

The V gene is TRBV5-1, the J gene TRBJ2-7; D unresolved. The V gene lost 0 bases and the J gene lost 3 bases, with 10 bases spanning the gap. Germline lookup yields CDR1 SGHRS and CDR2 YFSETQ. The CDR3 contains 14 residues. The chain's CDR3 is CASSLGTFSYEQYF. CDR3 bases: TGCGCCAGCAGCTTGGGAACTTTCAGCTACGAGCAGTACTTC.

The CDR3 DNA reads as TGTGCCAGCAGCACCCGGGACGCGCCCAAATTCTTC. This encodes CASSTRDAPKFF. V is TRBV7-2 and J is TRBJ2-1; D possibly uses TRBD1 or TRBD2 (5 bases each). CDR1 is SGHTA and CDR2 is FQGNSA in the germline V gene. Trimming pared 5 bases from V and 16 bases from J, leaving 18 bases between. This CDR3 has 12 amino acids.

CDR3 DNA sequence: TGTGCCAGCAGCCCCCAGACTAGCCCCGCTGGTACCGGGGAGCTGTTTTTT. Amino acid sequence: CASSPQTSPAGTGELFF. The gene calls are TRBV5-4 and TRBJ2-2; 7 bases match TRBD2. Germline CDR1 is SGHNT and CDR2 is YYREEE (reference sequence). This CDR3 is built from 17 residues. V lost 4 bases, J lost 5 bases, and 14 bases stayed unmatched.

The genes are TRBV29-1 and TRBJ2-7; 10 nucleotides line up with TRBD2. V was pared by 5 bases and J by 3 bases, with 4 bases of the junction left unmatched. This CDR3 is built from 13 residues. Germline V gives CDR1 SQVTM, CDR2 ANQGSEA. This CDR3 is CSVKSSGSYEQYF. CDR3 nucleotide sequence: TGCAGCGTTAAGTCTAGCGGGAGCTACGAGCAGTACTTC.

V is TRBV4-3 and J is TRBJ2-1, with TRBD1 matching 9 bases. This CDR3 has 16 residues. Germline CDR1 is LGHNA and CDR2 is YSLEER. J gave up 5 bases and V 5 bases, and 10 bases lay outside the gene matches. The chain's CDR3 is CASSYMWDREHNEQFF. The DNA of the CDR3 is TGCGCCAGCAGCTACATGTGGGACAGGGAGCACAATGAGCAGTTCTTC.